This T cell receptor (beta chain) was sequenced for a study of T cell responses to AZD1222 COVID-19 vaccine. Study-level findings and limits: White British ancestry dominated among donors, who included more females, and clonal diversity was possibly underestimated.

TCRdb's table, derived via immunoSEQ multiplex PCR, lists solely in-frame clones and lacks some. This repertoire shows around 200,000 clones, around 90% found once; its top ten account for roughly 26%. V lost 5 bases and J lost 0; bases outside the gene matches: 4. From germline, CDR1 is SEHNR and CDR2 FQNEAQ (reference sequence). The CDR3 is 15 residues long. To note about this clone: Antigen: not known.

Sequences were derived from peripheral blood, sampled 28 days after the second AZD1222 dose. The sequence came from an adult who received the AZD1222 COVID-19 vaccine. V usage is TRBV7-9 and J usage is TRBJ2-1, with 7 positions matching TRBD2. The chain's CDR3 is CASSPSGASYNEQFF. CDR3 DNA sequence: TGTGCCAGCAGCCCGAGCGGGGCCTCCTACAATGAGCAGTTCTTC.